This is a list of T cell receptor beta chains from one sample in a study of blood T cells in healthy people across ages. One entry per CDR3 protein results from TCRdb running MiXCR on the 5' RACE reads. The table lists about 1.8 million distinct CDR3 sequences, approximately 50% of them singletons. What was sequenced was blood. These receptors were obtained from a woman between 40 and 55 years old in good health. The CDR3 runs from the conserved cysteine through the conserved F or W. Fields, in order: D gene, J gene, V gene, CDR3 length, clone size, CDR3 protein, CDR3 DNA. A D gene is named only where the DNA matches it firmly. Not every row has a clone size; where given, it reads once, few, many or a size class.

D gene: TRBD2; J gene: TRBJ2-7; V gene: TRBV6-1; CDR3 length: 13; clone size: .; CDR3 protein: CASRGGSKDEQYF; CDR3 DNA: TGTGCCAGCAGGGGAGGGTCTAAGGACGAGCAGTACTTC
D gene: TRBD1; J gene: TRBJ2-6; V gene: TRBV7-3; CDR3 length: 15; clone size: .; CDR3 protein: CASSGGTAGANVLTF; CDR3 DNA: TGTGCCAGCAGCGGTGGGACAGCTGGGGCCAACGTCCTGACTTTC
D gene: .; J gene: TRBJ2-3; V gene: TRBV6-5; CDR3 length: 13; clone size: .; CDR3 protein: CASSFGLGDTQYF; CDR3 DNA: TGTGCCAGCAGTTTCGGACTTGGAGATACGCAGTATTTT
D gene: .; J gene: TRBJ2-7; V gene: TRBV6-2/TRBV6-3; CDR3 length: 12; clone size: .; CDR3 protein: CASRQDSYEQYF; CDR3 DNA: TGTGCCAGCAGACAGGACTCCTACGAGCAGTACTTC
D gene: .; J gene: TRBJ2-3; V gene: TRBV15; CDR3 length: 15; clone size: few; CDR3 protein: CATSRHRGSTDTQYF; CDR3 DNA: TGTGCCACCAGCAGGCATCGGGGGAGCACAGATACGCAGTATTTT
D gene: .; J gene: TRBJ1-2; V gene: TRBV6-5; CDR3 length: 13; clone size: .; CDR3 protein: CASSYSWGYGYTF; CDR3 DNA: TGTGCCAGCAGTTACTCTTGGGGGTACGGCTACACCTTC
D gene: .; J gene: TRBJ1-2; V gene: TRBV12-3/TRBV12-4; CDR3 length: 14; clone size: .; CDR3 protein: CASSVWGIFGGHTF; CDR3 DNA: TGTGCCAGCAGTGTGTGGGGGATCTTCGGGGGCCACACCTTC
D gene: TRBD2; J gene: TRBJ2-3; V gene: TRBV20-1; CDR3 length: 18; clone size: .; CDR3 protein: CSARALVGSGGARDTQYF; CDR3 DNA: TGCAGTGCTAGAGCCCTGGTCGGGAGCGGGGGTGCACGGGATACGCAGTATTTT
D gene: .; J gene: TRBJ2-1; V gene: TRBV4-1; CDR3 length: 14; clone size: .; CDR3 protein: CASTKASSYNEQFF; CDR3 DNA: TGCGCCAGCACAAAGGCTAGCTCCTACAATGAGCAGTTCTTC
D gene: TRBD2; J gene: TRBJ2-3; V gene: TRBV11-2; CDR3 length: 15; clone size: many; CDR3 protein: CASSLRAGGTDTQYF; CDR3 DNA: TGTGCCAGCAGCCTGCGAGCGGGGGGCACAGATACGCAGTATTTT
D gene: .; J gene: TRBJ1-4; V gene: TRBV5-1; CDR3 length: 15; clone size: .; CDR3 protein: CASSLEVGQGRKLFF; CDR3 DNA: TGCGCCAGCAGCTTGGAAGTCGGGCAGGGGCGAAAACTGTTTTTT
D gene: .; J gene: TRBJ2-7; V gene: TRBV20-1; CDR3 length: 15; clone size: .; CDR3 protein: CSANRPEGQNYEQYF; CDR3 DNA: TGCAGTGCGAACCGACCGGAGGGGCAGAACTACGAGCAGTACTTC
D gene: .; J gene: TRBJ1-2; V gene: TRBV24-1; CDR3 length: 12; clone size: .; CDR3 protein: CATSEPDYGYTF; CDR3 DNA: TGTGCCACCAGTGAACCCGACTATGGCTACACCTTC
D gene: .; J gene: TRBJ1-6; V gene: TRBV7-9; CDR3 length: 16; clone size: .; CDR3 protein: CASSIYRQFDNSPLHF; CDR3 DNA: TGTGCCAGCAGCATATATCGACAGTTCGATAATTCACCCCTCCACTTT
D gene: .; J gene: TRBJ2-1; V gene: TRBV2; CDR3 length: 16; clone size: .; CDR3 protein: CASGNAEVRIHNEQFF; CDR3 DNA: TGTGCCAGCGGTAACGCCGAGGTCAGGATCCACAATGAGCAGTTCTTC
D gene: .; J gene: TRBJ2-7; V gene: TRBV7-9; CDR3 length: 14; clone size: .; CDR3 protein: CASSQDFLRYEQYF; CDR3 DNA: TGTGCCAGCAGCCAAGACTTCCTACGCTACGAGCAGTACTTC
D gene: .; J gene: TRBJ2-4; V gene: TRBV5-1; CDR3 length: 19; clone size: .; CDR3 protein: CASSAEPPLDRLAKNIQYF; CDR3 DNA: TGCGCCAGCAGCGCCGAACCCCCGTTGGATCGATTAGCCAAAAACATTCAGTACTTC
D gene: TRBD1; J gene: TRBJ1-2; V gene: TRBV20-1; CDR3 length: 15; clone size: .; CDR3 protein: CSARARDRSVYGYTF; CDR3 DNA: TGCAGTGCTAGAGCCCGGGACAGGTCCGTCTATGGCTACACCTTC
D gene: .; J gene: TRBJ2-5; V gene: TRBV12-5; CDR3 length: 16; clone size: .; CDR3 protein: CASGLWSGRQQETQYF; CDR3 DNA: TGTGCTAGTGGTTTGTGGTCGGGACGCCAACAAGAGACCCAGTACTTC
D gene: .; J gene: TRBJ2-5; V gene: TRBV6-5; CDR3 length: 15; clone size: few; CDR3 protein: CASSYGLSPGETQYF; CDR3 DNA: TGTGCCAGCAGTTACGGGTTGAGTCCCGGAGAGACCCAGTACTTC
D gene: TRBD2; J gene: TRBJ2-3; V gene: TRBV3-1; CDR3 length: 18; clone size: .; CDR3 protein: CASSSRPTSGGKADTQYF; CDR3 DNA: TGTGCCAGCAGCTCCCGCCCGACTAGCGGGGGAAAGGCAGATACGCAGTATTTT
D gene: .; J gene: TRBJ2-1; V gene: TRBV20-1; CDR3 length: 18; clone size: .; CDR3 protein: CSARDPQAGRGLGNEQFF; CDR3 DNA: TGCAGTGCTAGAGATCCCCAAGCGGGGCGGGGGCTTGGGAATGAGCAGTTCTTC
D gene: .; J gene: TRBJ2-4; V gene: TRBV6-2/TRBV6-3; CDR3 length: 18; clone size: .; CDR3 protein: CASSYVFEIAGSENIQYF; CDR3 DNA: TGTGCCAGCAGTTACGTGTTTGAGATTGCGGGGAGCGAAAACATTCAGTACTTC
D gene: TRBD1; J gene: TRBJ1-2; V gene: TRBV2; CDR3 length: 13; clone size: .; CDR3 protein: CASSERGTGGYTF; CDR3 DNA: TGTGCCAGCAGTGAACGGGGGACAGGAGGCTACACCTTC
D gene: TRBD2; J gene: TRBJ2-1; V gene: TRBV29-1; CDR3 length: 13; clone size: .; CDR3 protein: CSVERGSTNEQFF; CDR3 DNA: TGCAGCGTAGAGCGGGGGTCGACCAATGAGCAGTTCTTC
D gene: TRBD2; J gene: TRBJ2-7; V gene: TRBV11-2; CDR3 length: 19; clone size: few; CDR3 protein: CASSFRRGTSGGSSYEQYF; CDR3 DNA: TGTGCCAGCAGCTTTAGGCGGGGGACTAGCGGGGGTTCTTCCTACGAGCAGTACTTC
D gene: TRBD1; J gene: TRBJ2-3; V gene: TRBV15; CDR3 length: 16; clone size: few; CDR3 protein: CATSRDRQGVTDTQYF; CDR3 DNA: TGTGCCACCAGCAGAGATCGCCAGGGGGTCACAGATACGCAGTATTTT
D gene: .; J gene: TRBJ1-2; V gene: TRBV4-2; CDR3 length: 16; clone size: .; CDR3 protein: CASSPTVDRRSMGYTF; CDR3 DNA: TGTGCCAGCAGCCCAACCGTCGACAGGAGGTCGATGGGCTACACCTTC
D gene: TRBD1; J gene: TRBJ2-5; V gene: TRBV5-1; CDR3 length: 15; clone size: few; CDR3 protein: CASSLSTGDGETQYF; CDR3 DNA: TGCGCCAGCAGCTTGAGCACAGGGGATGGGGAGACCCAGTACTTC
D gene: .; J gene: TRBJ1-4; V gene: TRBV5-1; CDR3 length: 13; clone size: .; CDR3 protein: CASKEGVEEKLFF; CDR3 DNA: TGCGCCAGCAAGGAGGGAGTGGAAGAAAAACTGTTTTTT
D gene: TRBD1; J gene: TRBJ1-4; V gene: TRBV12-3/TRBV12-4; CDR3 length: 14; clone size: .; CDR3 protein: CASSSGGGREKLFF; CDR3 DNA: TGTGCCAGCAGTTCAGGGGGGGGGCGAGAAAAACTGTTTTTT
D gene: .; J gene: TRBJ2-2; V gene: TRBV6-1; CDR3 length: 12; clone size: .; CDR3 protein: CASRTGSGELFF; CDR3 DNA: TGTGCCAGCAGGACCGGTTCGGGGGAGCTGTTTTTT
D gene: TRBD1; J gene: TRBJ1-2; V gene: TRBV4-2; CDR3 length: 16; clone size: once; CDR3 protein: CASSQDRSTGVYGYTF; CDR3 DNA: TGTGCCAGCAGCCAAGATCGGTCTACAGGGGTCTATGGCTACACCTTC
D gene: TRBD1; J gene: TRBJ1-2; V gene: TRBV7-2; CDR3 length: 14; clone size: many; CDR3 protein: CASSPRQGNYGYTF; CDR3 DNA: TGTGCCAGCAGCCCGCGACAGGGGAACTATGGCTACACCTTC
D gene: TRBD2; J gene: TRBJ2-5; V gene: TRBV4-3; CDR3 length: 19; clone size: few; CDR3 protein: CASSQEWLAGVGVQETQYF; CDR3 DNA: TGCGCCAGCAGCCAAGAGTGGCTAGCGGGGGTGGGGGTTCAAGAGACCCAGTACTTC